This T cell receptor beta chain was captured in a study of graft-versus-host responses after intestinal transplantation. Study-level information: After anti-thymocyte globulin induction, recipients took tacrolimus and steroids for around three years.

Points from the study as a whole: GvH clones occurred in recipient marrow; some first appeared in ileum or blood. Maximum circulating GvH clone levels tracked with early post-transplant HvG decreases. Within the allografts of patients who had graft-donor T cell macrochimerism, graft-versus-host to host-versus-graft clonal ratios were high.

Profiling relied on immunoSEQ multiplex PCR, and the TCRdb table lists in-frame clones only, not all of them. Of around 100,000 clones listed, 93% are singletons. Regarding this clone: Its specificity is not known.

The CDR3 totals 11 residues. Germline V gene data show CDR1 as SNHLY and CDR2 as FYNNEI. V lost 6 bases and J lost 7, with 9 bases in between. The rearrangement links TRBV2 to TRBJ1-1; D is ambiguous. The sequencing used unstimulated CD8+ T cells sorted from spleen or lymph node cells, collected before intestinal transplant. The TCR was taken from a human donor who received an intestinal transplant. The CDR3 spells CASSYDGEAFF. CDR3 sequence (DNA): TGTGCCAGCAGCTACGACGGTGAAGCTTTCTTT.